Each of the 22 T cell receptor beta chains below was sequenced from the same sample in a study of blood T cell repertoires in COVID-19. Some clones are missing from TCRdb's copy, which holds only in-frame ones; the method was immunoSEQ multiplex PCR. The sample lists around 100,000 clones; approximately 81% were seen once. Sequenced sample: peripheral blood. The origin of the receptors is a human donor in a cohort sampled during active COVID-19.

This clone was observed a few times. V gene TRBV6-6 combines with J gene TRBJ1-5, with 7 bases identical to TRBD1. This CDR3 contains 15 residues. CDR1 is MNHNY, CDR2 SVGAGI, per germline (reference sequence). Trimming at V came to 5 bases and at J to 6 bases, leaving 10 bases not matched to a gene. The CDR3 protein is CASSLDAQGGQPQHF. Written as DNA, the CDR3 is TGTGCCAGCAGTCTGGACGCGCAGGGGGGTCAGCCCCAGCATTTT.

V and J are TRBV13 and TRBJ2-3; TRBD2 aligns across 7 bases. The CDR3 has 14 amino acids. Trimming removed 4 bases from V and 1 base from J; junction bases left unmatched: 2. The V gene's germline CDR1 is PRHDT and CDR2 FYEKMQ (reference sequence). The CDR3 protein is CASSSSGGTDTQYF. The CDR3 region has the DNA TGTGCCAGCAGCTCCAGCGGGGGCACAGATACGCAGTATTTT.

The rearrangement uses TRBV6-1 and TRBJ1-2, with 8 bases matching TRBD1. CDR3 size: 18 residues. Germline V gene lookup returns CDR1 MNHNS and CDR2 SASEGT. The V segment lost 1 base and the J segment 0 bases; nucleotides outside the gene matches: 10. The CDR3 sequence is CASSEGQGLIPANYGYTF. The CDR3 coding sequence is TGTGCCAGCAGTGAAGGACAGGGGCTTATTCCAGCTAACTATGGCTACACCTTC.

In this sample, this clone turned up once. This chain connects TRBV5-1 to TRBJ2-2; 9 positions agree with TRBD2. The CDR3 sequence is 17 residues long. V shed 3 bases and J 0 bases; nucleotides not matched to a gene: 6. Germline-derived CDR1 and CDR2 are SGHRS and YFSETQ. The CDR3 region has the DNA TGCGCCAGCAGCTCTATAGCGGGGGCTACGAACACCGGGGAGCTGTTTTTT. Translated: CASSSIAGATNTGELFF. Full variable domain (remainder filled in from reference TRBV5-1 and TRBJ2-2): KAGVTQTPRYLIKTRGQQVTLSCSPISGHRSVSWYQQTPGQGLQFLFEYFSETQRNKGNFPGRFSGRQFSNSRSEMNVSTLELGDSALYLCASSSIAGATNTGELFFGEGSRLTVL.

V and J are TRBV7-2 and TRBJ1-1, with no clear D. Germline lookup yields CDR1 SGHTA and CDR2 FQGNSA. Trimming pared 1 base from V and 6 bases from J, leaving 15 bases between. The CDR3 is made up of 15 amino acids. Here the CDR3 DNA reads TGTGCCAGCAGCTTAGAAATCGACTACGGGGCTGAAGCTTTCTTT. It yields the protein CASSLEIDYGAEAFF.

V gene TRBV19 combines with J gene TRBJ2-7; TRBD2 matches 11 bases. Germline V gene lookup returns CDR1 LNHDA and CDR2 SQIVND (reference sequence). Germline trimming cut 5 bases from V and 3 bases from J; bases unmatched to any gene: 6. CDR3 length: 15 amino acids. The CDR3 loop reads CASSFVAGGLYEQYF. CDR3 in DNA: TGTGCCAGTAGTTTCGTAGCGGGAGGGCTCTACGAGCAGTACTTC.

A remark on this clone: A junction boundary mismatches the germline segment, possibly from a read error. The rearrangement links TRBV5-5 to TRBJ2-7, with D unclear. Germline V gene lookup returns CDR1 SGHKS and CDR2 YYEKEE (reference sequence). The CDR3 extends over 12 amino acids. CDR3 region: CASSRSPYEQYF. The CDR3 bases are TGTGCCAGCAGCCGGTCCCCCTATGAGCAGTACTTC.

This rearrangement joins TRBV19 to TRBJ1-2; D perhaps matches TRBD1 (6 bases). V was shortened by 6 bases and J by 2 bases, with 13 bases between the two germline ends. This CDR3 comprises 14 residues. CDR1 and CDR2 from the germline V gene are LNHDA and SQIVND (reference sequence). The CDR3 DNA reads TGTGCCAGTAGGGGTACAGGGACCAACTATGGCTACACCTTC. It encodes CASRGTGTNYGYTF.

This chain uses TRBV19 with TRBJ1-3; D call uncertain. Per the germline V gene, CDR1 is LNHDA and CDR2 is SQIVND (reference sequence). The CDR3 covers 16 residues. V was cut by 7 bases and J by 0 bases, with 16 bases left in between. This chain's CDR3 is CASNPGRGYSGNTIYF. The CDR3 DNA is TGTGCCAGTAATCCAGGACGGGGATACTCTGGAAACACCATATATTTT.

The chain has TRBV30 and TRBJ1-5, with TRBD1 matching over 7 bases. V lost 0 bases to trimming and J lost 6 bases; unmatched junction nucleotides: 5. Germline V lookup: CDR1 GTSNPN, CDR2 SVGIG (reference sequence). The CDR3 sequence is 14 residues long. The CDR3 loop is CAWSVGQGGQPQHF. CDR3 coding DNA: TGTGCCTGGAGTGTAGGCCAGGGGGGTCAGCCCCAGCATTTT. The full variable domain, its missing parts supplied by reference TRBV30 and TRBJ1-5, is SQTIHQWPATLVQPVGSPLSLECTVEGTSNPNLYWYRQAAGRGLQLLFYSVGIGQISSEVPQNLSASRPQDRQFILSSKKLLLSDSGFYLCAWSVGQGGQPQHFGDGTRLSIL.

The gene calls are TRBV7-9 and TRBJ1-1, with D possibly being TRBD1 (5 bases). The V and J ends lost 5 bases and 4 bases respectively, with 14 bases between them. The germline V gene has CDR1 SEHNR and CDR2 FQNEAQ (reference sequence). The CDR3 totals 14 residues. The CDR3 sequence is CASSLSAGTTEAFF. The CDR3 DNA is TGTGCCAGCAGCCTCAGTGCGGGGACCACTGAAGCTTTCTTT.

CDR3 DNA sequence: TGTGCCAGCAATCCGCTACGGTTGGCTTTCTTT. Its translation is CASNPLRLAFF. The V and J genes are TRBV2 and TRBJ1-1; D is undetermined. The germline V gene has CDR1 SNHLY and CDR2 FYNNEI. The length of the CDR3 is 11 residues. Between the trimmed V and J ends, which lost 7 bases and 11 bases, there was a span of 14 bases.

This CDR3 reads CASTEQTSEAFF. DNA for the CDR3: TGTGCCAGCACGGAGCAAACCTCTGAAGCTTTCTTT. The chain has TRBV6-5 and TRBJ1-1, with D unclear. The CDR3 has 12 amino acids. V lost 7 bases and J 6 bases, leaving 12 bases between the germline ends. Germline assignment: CDR1 MNHEY and CDR2 SVGAGI.

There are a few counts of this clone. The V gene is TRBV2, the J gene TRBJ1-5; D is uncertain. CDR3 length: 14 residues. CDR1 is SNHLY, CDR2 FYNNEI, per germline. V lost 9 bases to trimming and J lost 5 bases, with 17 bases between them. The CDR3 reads CASRALLADQPQHF. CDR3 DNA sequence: TGTGCCAGTAGGGCCCTCCTAGCCGATCAGCCCCAGCATTTT.

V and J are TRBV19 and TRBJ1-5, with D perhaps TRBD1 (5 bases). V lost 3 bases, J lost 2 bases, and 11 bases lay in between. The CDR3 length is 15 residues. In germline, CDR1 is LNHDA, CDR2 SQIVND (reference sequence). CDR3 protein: CASSMIGAGNQPQHF. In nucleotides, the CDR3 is TGTGCCAGTAGTATGATTGGGGCGGGCAATCAGCCCCAGCATTTT.

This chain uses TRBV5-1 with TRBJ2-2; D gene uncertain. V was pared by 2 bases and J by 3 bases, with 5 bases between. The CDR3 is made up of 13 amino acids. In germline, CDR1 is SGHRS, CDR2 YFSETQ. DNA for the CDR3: TGCGCCAGCAGCTTCCAGGACACCGGGGAGCTGTTTTTT. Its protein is CASSFQDTGELFF.

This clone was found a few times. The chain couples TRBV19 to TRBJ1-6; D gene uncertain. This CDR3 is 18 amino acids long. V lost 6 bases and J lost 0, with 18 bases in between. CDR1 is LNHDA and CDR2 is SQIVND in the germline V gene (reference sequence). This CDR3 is CASRTSQRESSYNSPLHF. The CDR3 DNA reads TGTGCCAGTAGGACGAGCCAGCGAGAAAGCTCCTATAATTCACCCCTCCACTTT.

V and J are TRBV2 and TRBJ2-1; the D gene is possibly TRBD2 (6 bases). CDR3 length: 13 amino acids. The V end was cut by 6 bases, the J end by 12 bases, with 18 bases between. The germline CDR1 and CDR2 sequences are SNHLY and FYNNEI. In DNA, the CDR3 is TGTGCCAGCAGCCCCGGGACTGCGGCAGGGCAGTTCTTC. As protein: CASSPGTAAGQFF.

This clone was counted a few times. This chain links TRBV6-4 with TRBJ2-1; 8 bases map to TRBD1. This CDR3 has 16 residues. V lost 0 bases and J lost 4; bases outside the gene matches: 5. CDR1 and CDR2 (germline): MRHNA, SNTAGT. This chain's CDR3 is CASSDSFGDRYNEQFF. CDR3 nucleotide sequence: TGTGCCAGCAGTGACTCGTTCGGGGACAGGTACAATGAGCAGTTCTTC.

CDR3 DNA sequence: TGTGCCAGCAGCTTAGTGAGCGGGGGGTACGAGCAGTACTTC. Protein: CASSLVSGGYEQYF. The chain is built from TRBV7-2 and TRBJ2-7, with 9 bases matching TRBD2. The V and J ends lost 1 base and 4 bases, in that order; junction bases with no gene match: 2. Germline CDR1 reads SGHTA; CDR2 reads FQGNSA. The CDR3 is 14 residues long.

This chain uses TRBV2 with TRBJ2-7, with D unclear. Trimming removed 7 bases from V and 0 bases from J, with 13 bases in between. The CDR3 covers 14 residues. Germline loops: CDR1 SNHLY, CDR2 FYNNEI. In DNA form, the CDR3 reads TGTGCCAGCAAGTATGGCTTCCCCTCCTACGAGCAGTACTTC. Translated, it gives CASKYGFPSYEQYF.

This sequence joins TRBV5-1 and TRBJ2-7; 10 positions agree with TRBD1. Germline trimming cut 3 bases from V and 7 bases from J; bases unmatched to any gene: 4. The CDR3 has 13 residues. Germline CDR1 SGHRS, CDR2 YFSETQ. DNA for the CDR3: TGCGCCAGCAGCTCCGGGACAGGGGAAGAGCAGTACTTC. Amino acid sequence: CASSSGTGEEQYF.